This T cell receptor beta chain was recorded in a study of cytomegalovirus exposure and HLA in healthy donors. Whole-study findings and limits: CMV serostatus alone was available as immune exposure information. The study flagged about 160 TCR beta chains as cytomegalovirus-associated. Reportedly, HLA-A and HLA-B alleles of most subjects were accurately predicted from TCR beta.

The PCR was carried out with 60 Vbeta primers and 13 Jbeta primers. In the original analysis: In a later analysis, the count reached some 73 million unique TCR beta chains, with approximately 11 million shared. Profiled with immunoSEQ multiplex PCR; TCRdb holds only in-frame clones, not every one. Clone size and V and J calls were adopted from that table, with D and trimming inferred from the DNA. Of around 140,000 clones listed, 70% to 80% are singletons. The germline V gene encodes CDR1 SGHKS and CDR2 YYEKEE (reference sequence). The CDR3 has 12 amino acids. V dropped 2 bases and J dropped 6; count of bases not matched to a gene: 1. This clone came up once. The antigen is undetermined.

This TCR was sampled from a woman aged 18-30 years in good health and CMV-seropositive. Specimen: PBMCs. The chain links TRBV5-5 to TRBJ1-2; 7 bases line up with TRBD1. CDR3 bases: TGTGCCAGCAGCTTTGGACAGGATGGCTACACCTTC. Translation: CASSFGQDGYTF.